This T cell receptor (beta chain) was captured by sequencing in a study of coeliac disease. In the case of this clone: Its antigen is not identified.

Study results and limitations: Cross-contamination between intraepithelial and lamina propria cells was possible. Most TRB amino acid sequences occurred in only one sample.

The junction had 7 bases not matched to a gene; V was cut back by 5 bases and J by 2 bases. CDR1 SEHNR and CDR2 FQNEAQ come from the germline V gene (reference sequence). The CDR3 consists of 16 residues. The method was immunoSEQ multiplex PCR; TCRdb's version includes in-frame clones alone and lacks a portion of them. The sample consists of approximately 3,800 clones, around three fifths of them appearing once. What was sequenced was lymphocytes from the gut lamina propria. The TCR sequence derives from a woman in her thirties without celiac disease. The chain links TRBV7-9 to TRBJ1-1; TRBD1 matches 11 bases. Here the CDR3 reads CASSHRTGGSNTEAFF. DNA of the CDR3: TGTGCCAGCAGCCATCGGACAGGGGGCTCCAACACTGAAGCTTTCTTT.